These 11 T cell receptor beta chains were all obtained from the same sample, sequenced in a study of metastatic and nonmetastatic thyroid tumors. TCRdb re-called the PCR reads through MiXCR. The sample has approximately 37,000 clones; about 21% are singletons. Patients had received no treatment of any kind before thyroid surgery. Sequences were obtained from tumor tissue. All receptors come from a male donor with papillary thyroid cancer or a benign thyroid nodule (not recorded which). Some clones in this sample may be carry-over from other donors' samples.

This clone has more than one count but fewer than ten. CDR3 sequence: CASSSPGLGIREQFF. CDR3 nucleotides: TGTGCCAGCAGCTCACCGGGACTAGGTATCCGTGAGCAGTTCTTC. The V gene is TRBV9, the J gene TRBJ2-1; the match to TRBD2 covers 8 bases. Germline V CDR1 and CDR2: SGDLS, YYNGEE. J lost 9 bases, V lost 4 bases, and 12 bases had no gene match. The length of the CDR3 is 15 residues.

This clone was detected ten times or more. The rearrangement links TRBV6-1 to TRBJ2-4; D gene ambiguous. Trimming pared 7 bases from V and 3 bases from J, leaving 7 bases between. The CDR3 totals 12 residues. Per germline, CDR1 MNHNS and CDR2 SASEGT. The CDR3 spells CASKGNKNIQYF. CDR3 nucleotides: TGTGCCAGCAAGGGAAACAAAAACATTCAGTACTTC.

This clone was detected a few times. One base away lies a much larger clone, so this may be a sequencing read error. The sample has other DNA sequences that encode this CDR3 too. The gene calls are TRBV28 and TRBJ2-2; a weak D match, TRBD2 (6 bases). In germline, CDR1 is MDHEN, CDR2 SYDVKM. The CDR3 is made up of 14 amino acids. CDR3 bases: TGTGCCAGCAGTTTTGGAGCACGTGGCGGGGAGCTGTTTTTC. Amino acids: CASSFGARGGELFF.

The CDR3 DNA reads TGTGCCAGCAGCCAAGTTACAGGCTATTCACCCCTCCACTTT. Amino acids: CASSQVTGYSPLHF. The chain combines TRBV3-1 with TRBJ1-6, with D tentatively TRBD1 (5 bases). The germline V and J ends were trimmed by 1 base and 8 bases, with 9 bases remaining between them. Germline CDR1 reads LGHDT; CDR2 reads YNNKEL (reference sequence). The CDR3 totals 14 residues.

This clone was observed a handful of times. As the CDR3 is not closed by the conserved phenylalanine or tryptophan, this likely results from a read error. The rearrangement links TRBV6-2 or TRBV6-3 to TRBJ2-1; tentative D call: TRBD2 (5 bases). The germline gives CDR1 MNHEY, CDR2 SVGEGT. The V and J ends lost 6 bases and 0 bases respectively, with 12 bases between them. The CDR3 contains 15 residues. CDR3 sequence reads: CASSSMRVSYNEQFL. CDR3 nucleotides: TGTGCCAGCAGCAGCATGAGGGTCTCCTACAATGAGCAGTTCCTC.

Details on this clone: A read error may explain this, as a much larger clone is one base away. This sequence joins TRBV7-2 and TRBJ2-5; D remains unclear. The length of the CDR3 is 17 residues. V lost 5 bases and J lost 2, with 21 bases in between. CDR1 and CDR2 from the germline V gene are SGHTA and FQGNSA. The DNA for the CDR3 is TGTGCCAGCAGCGCGCGTAGGTGGGGTACCCCTCAAGAGACCCAGTACTTC. This sequence encodes CASSARRWGTPQETQYF.

The chain has TRBV12-3 or TRBV12-4 and TRBJ1-4; TRBD1 might be the D (5 bases). The V and J ends lost 8 bases and 6 bases respectively, with 16 bases between them. The CDR3 extends over 14 amino acids. The CDR3 loop reads CASRRAGQDEKLFF. The CDR3 bases are TGTGCCAGCCGGAGGGCAGGGCAGGATGAAAAACTGTTTTTT.

There are many counts of this clone. The V call is TRBV10-3, the J call TRBJ2-1, with TRBD2 identical over 14 bases. There are 16 residues in the CDR3. V lost 2 bases to trimming and J lost 5 bases; unmatched junction nucleotides: 2. Germline CDR1 and CDR2: ENHRY and SYGVKD. CDR3 sequence: CAISEVGLAGDNEQFF. Here the CDR3 DNA reads TGTGCCATCAGTGAGGTGGGACTAGCGGGAGACAATGAGCAGTTCTTC.

This clone was found many times. The gene calls are TRBV12-3 or TRBV12-4 and TRBJ2-4; 7 nucleotides align to TRBD2. Trimming removed 6 bases from V and 8 bases from J; junction bases left unmatched: 13. The CDR3 has 15 amino acids. In nucleotides, the CDR3 is TGTGCCAGCAGCCTATCACTTGGAGGGAGGGACATTCAGTACTTC. Translated, it gives CASSLSLGGRDIQYF.

Ten or more counts support this clone. CDR3 sequence reads: CASSFTRDYREAYGYTF. In DNA form, the CDR3 reads TGTGCCAGCAGCTTCACCCGGGACTACAGGGAGGCCTATGGCTACACCTTC. This chain joins TRBV5-6 and TRBJ1-2, with D possibly being TRBD1 (6 bases). The ends were cut back, 2 bases at V and 4 bases at J, with 21 bases in the middle. Germline CDR1 reads SGHDT; CDR2 reads YYEEEE. The CDR3 has 17 amino acids.

This clone was observed at least ten times. The J gene is TRBJ2-5, the V gene TRBV6-1, with D possibly TRBD2 on 6 matching bases. V was clipped by 6 bases and J by 4 bases, with 18 bases between them. CDR1 and CDR2 (germline): MNHNS, SASEGT. The CDR3 loop spans 15 amino acids. The DNA for the CDR3 is TGTGCCAGCAGCGTCGGGAGACGGCCCCCAGAGACCCAGTACTTC. This encodes CASSVGRRPPETQYF.